The clone carrying this T cell receptor (beta chain) was seen only once. Its antigen is unidentified. The assay was immunoSEQ multiplex PCR, and TCRdb's table has in-frame clones only and misses some. The repertoire holds more than 140,000 clones, with 78% as singletons. Per the germline V gene, CDR1 is SGHTA and CDR2 is FQGTGA. Trimming shortened V by 5 bases and J by 6 bases, and 14 bases separated the two germline ends. The CDR3 covers 14 residues. Relapses following autologous stem cell transplantation were seen in all patients, with brentuximab vedotin exposure varying. The data belong to a study of PD-1 blockade in classical Hodgkin lymphoma. Broader study findings: Patients with a complete response exhibited baseline diversity comparable to newly diagnosed patients.

The sequence derives from a human donor with classical Hodgkin lymphoma. The starting material was peripheral blood mononuclear cells (PBMCs), obtained before the second cycle of nivolumab. V gene TRBV7-3 combines with J gene TRBJ2-1; possibly TRBD2 for D (6 bases). CDR3 protein: CASSLLGGRNEQFF. For the CDR3, the DNA is TGTGCCAGCAGCCTGCTGGGAGGTCGCAATGAGCAGTTCTTC.